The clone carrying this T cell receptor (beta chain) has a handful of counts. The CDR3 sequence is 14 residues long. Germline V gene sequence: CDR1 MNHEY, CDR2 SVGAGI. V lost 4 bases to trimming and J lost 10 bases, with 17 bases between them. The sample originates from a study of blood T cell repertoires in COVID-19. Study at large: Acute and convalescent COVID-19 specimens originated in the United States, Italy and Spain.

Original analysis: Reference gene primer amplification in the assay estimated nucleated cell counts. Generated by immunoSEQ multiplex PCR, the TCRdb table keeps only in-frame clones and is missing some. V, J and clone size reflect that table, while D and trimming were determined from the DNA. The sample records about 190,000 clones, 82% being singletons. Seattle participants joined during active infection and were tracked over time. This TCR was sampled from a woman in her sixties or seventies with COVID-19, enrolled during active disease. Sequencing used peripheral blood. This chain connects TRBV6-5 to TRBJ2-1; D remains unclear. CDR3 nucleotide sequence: TGTGCCAGCAGTTCCCCGACCTTTCGGCGGGAGCAGTTCTTC. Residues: CASSSPTFRREQFF.